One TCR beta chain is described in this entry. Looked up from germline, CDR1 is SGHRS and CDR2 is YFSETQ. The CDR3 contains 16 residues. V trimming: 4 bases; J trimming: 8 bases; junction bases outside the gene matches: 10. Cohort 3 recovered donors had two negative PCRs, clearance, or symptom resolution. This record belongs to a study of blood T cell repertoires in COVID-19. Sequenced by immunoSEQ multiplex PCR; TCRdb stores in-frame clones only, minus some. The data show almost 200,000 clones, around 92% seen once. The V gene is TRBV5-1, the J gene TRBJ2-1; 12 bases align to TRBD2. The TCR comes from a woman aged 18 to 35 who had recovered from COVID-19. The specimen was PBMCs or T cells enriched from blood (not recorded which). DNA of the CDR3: TGCGCCAGCAGCCCCTACCCTAGCGGGGGGGCCGATGAGCAGTTCTTC. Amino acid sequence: CASSPYPSGGADEQFF.